The following is a TCR beta chain sequence with its context. The sample belongs to a study of technical replicates of blood from several donors. V was cut by 0 bases and J by 8 bases, with 5 bases left in between. There are 12 residues in the CDR3. Per the germline V gene, CDR1 is MGHDK and CDR2 is SYGVNS. Sequencing was performed with immunoSEQ multiplex PCR; in TCRdb, only in-frame clones are kept and a portion is missing. The data hold 75,000 to 90,000 clones, with around 93% observed a single time. This sequence originates from a human donor in good health. The chain joins TRBV25-1 to TRBJ2-1, with no clear D. Sample: T cells isolated from PBMCs. CDR3: CASSEYRHEQFF. The CDR3 DNA is TGTGCCAGCAGTGAATATCGTCATGAGCAGTTCTTC.